This TCR beta chain came from a study of blood T cell repertoires in COVID-19. Study as a whole: T cells, B-cell-depleted T cells, or PBMCs provided the cDNA or gDNA that served as material.

Patients in Seattle were enrolled during active infection, then followed longitudinally. V lost 0 bases to trimming and J lost 4 bases, with 13 bases between them. The germline V gene encodes CDR1 SGDLS and CDR2 YYNGEE. This CDR3 spans 15 amino acids. Authors' analysis steps: Estimated nucleated cell counts came from reference gene primer amplification. Clones were read by immunoSEQ multiplex PCR, and TCRdb kept only the in-frame ones, dropping some. The V and J calls and clone size come from that table; D and trimming were worked out from the DNA. The repertoire consists of about 260,000 clones, with around 87% occurring once and the leading ten covering roughly 5.6%.

The chain joins TRBV9 to TRBJ1-1; perhaps TRBD1 as D (6 bases). Material: peripheral blood. The source of this sequence is an older woman with COVID-19, enrolled during active disease. The CDR3 nucleotides are TGTGCCAGCAGCGTAGGGGACACTCGGCTCACTGAAGCTTTCTTT. Residues: CASSVGDTRLTEAFF.